The rows below give T cell receptor beta chains drawn from one sample of a study of spatial heterogeneity in lung cancer. Each CDR3 protein gets one entry after TCRdb re-called the 5' RACE reads with MiXCR. The table includes around 26,000 distinct CDR3 sequences, 8.8% detected once. The sequenced sample was lung tumor tissue, obtained at surgery. The receptors come from a male donor with early-stage non-small cell lung cancer. Both conserved end residues are part of each CDR3. D genes are given only for firm matches. Size tells how often a clone was seen (once, few, many) or the class of an expanded clone, and some rows leave it out.

D: NA
J: TRBJ1-1
V: TRBV29-1
size: medium-sized
DNA: TGCAGCGTTGTCGCGAACACTGAAGCTTTCTTT
CDR3: CSVVANTEAFF

D: TRBD2
J: TRBJ2-3
V: TRBV7-2
size: many
DNA: TGTGCCAGCAGCTCCCTAGCGGGAGGGTACACAGATACGCAGTATTTT
CDR3: CASSSLAGGYTDTQYF

D: NA
J: TRBJ2-6
V: TRBV21-1
size: many
DNA: TGTGCCAGCAGCTACATGACAGGCTCTGGGGCCAACGTCCTGACTTTC
CDR3: CASSYMTGSGANVLTF

D: NA
J: TRBJ2-3
V: TRBV7-9
size: few
DNA: TGTGCCAGCAGAGCCTCGGGAGATACGCAGTATTTT
CDR3: CASRASGDTQYF

D: TRBD1
J: TRBJ2-1
V: TRBV18
size: medium-sized
DNA: TGTGCCAGCTCACCACCGGACAGGGGTTTAAGCTCCTACAATGAGCAGTTCTTC
CDR3: CASSPPDRGLSSYNEQFF

D: NA
J: TRBJ1-3
V: TRBV20-1
size: many
DNA: TGCAGTGCTAGAGATCTCATCAGTATCTCTGGAAACACCATATATTTT
CDR3: CSARDLISISGNTIYF

D: NA
J: TRBJ2-5
V: TRBV28
size: NA
DNA: TGTGCCAGCAGGCTACCCGGACAGAAAGAGACCCAGTACTTC
CDR3: CASRLPGQKETQYF

D: NA
J: TRBJ2-2
V: TRBV12-3/TRBV12-4
size: many
DNA: TGTGCCAGCAGCCCCCGGCCGGGCACCGGGGAGCTGTTTTTT
CDR3: CASSPRPGTGELFF

D: NA
J: TRBJ2-7
V: TRBV20-1
size: few
DNA: TGCAGTGCTAGACCCCCGGTCGGCTACGAGCAGTACTTC
CDR3: CSARPPVGYEQYF

D: NA
J: TRBJ1-5
V: TRBV10-3
size: NA
DNA: TGTGCCACCGCTTGGGGGCACAATAGCAATCAGCCCCAGCATTTT
CDR3: CATAWGHNSNQPQHF

D: NA
J: TRBJ2-1
V: TRBV28
size: many
DNA: TGTGCCAGCCGCCTTGAGTGGGGATACAATGAGCAGTTCTTC
CDR3: CASRLEWGYNEQFF

D: NA
J: TRBJ1-5
V: TRBV6-2/TRBV6-3
size: many
DNA: TGTGCCAGCAGGCCCCACCTCGCCCATCAGCCCCAGCATTTT
CDR3: CASRPHLAHQPQHF

D: NA
J: TRBJ1-3
V: TRBV4-1
size: NA
DNA: TGCGCCAGCAGTCCCGACAGGACTGGGTCTGGAAACACCATATATTTT
CDR3: CASSPDRTGSGNTIYF

D: TRBD2
J: TRBJ2-3
V: TRBV20-1
size: NA
DNA: TGCAGTGCTGTCGAGCGGGGGAGCACAGATACGCAGTATTTT
CDR3: CSAVERGSTDTQYF

D: TRBD2
J: TRBJ2-2
V: TRBV7-3
size: NA
DNA: TGTGCCAGCAGCTCGACTAGCGTGAGCGGGGAGCTGTTTTTT
CDR3: CASSSTSVSGELFF

D: NA
J: TRBJ2-7
V: TRBV10-3
size: many
DNA: TGTGCCATCGGCTCCGTGACCGACGAGCAGTACTTC
CDR3: CAIGSVTDEQYF

D: NA
J: TRBJ1-1
V: TRBV5-1
size: few
DNA: TGCGCCAGCAGCTTTTGGGAGCTGAACACTGAAGCTTTCTTT
CDR3: CASSFWELNTEAFF

D: NA
J: TRBJ2-3
V: TRBV4-1
size: NA
DNA: TGCGCCAGCAGCCAAGGGACCCAAAGAGCGGATACGCAGTATTTT
CDR3: CASSQGTQRADTQYF

D: NA
J: TRBJ2-7
V: TRBV5-1
size: medium-sized
DNA: TGCGCCAGCAGCTTGTGGACACGCTACGAGCAGTACTTC
CDR3: CASSLWTRYEQYF

D: NA
J: TRBJ2-1
V: TRBV24-1
size: many
DNA: TGTGCCACCAGTGATCCCGGTTCGGGTGGGGGGTACTCCTACAATGAGCAGTTCTTC
CDR3: CATSDPGSGGGYSYNEQFF

D: TRBD2
J: TRBJ2-3
V: TRBV7-6
size: few
DNA: TGTGCCAGCAGTACCGGTCAGCGGGAGGGCCAGCATACGCAGTATTTT
CDR3: CASSTGQREGQHTQYF

D: TRBD1
J: TRBJ1-1
V: TRBV6-5
size: many
DNA: TGTGCCAGCAGGGGGACGGGACAGGGGACGGCTGAAGCTTTCTTT
CDR3: CASRGTGQGTAEAFF

D: TRBD1
J: TRBJ1-6
V: TRBV5-1
size: few
DNA: TGCGCCAGCAGCCCGGAGACAGGGGGCCCTTCACCCCTCCACTTT
CDR3: CASSPETGGPSPLHF

D: NA
J: TRBJ1-1
V: TRBV9
size: many
DNA: TGTGCCAGCAGCGTAGAAGGACGGGGGAACACTGAAGCTTTCTTT
CDR3: CASSVEGRGNTEAFF

D: TRBD1
J: TRBJ2-5
V: TRBV4-1
size: NA
DNA: TGCGCCAGCAGCCAAGTACTTACCGGGACAGGATATCAAGAGACCCAGTACTTC
CDR3: CASSQVLTGTGYQETQYF

D: NA
J: TRBJ2-1
V: TRBV11-2
size: many
DNA: TGTGCCAGCAGCGTAGGTGGTTCCTCCTACAATGAGCAGTTCTTC
CDR3: CASSVGGSSYNEQFF

D: TRBD2
J: TRBJ2-3
V: TRBV12-3/TRBV12-4
size: medium-sized
DNA: TGTGCCACCACCGGGACTAGCGTGGGAGATACGCAGTATTTT
CDR3: CATTGTSVGDTQYF

D: NA
J: TRBJ2-7
V: TRBV10-3
size: many
DNA: TGTGCCATCAGTGAACTCAGGGACATCGATTACGAGCAGTACTTC
CDR3: CAISELRDIDYEQYF

D: TRBD1
J: TRBJ2-7
V: TRBV12-3/TRBV12-4
size: many
DNA: TGTGCCAGCAGTTTTCAGCAGGGGGCCACCTACGAGCAGTACTTC
CDR3: CASSFQQGATYEQYF

D: TRBD2
J: TRBJ2-1
V: TRBV27
size: many
DNA: TGTGCCAGCAAGTACGGGAGGGCCCTGGGTGAGCAGTTCTTC
CDR3: CASKYGRALGEQFF

D: NA
J: TRBJ2-5
V: TRBV11-1
size: many
DNA: TGTGCCAGCAGCTTAATGGGGCAGGAGACCCAGTACTTC
CDR3: CASSLMGQETQYF

D: NA
J: TRBJ2-2
V: TRBV29-1
size: many
DNA: TGCAGCGCGAAAAACGGCGACAGTTCGAACACCGGGGAGCTGTTTTTT
CDR3: CSAKNGDSSNTGELFF

D: TRBD2
J: TRBJ2-7
V: TRBV28
size: medium-sized
DNA: TGTGCCAGCAGTTTACCAGGGACTAGCTTCCCCTACGAGCAGTACTTC
CDR3: CASSLPGTSFPYEQYF

D: TRBD1
J: TRBJ2-5
V: TRBV25-1
size: NA
DNA: TGTGCCAGCAGCCCACTGACAGGGCAGGTGGAGACCCAGTACTTC
CDR3: CASSPLTGQVETQYF

D: TRBD2
J: TRBJ2-7
V: TRBV29-1
size: NA
DNA: TGCAGCGTTGTCCCCAGGGGCGGGAGGGTAGACGAGCAGTACTTC
CDR3: CSVVPRGGRVDEQYF

D: TRBD2
J: TRBJ2-5
V: TRBV30
size: many
DNA: TGTGCCTGGGCACCCGGGACTAGCGGCCAAGAGACCCAGTACTTC
CDR3: CAWAPGTSGQETQYF

D: NA
J: TRBJ1-2
V: TRBV29-1
size: many
DNA: TGCAGCGTTCAGGAGGGCTCTAACTATGGCTACACCTTC
CDR3: CSVQEGSNYGYTF

D: NA
J: TRBJ2-5
V: TRBV3-1
size: many
DNA: TGTGCCAGCAGCCAAATGACAGGCCAAGAGACCCAGTACTTC
CDR3: CASSQMTGQETQYF

D: NA
J: TRBJ2-7
V: TRBV5-6
size: many
DNA: TGTGCCAGCAGCGGGGTCGCCGGGACCGGGGGCGAGCAGTACTTC
CDR3: CASSGVAGTGGEQYF

D: NA
J: TRBJ2-7
V: TRBV3-2
size: many
DNA: TGTGCCAGCAGCCGGGGGCTAGCGGGAGGGCCGGGAGAGCAGTACTTC
CDR3: CASSRGLAGGPGEQYF

D: NA
J: TRBJ2-5
V: TRBV9
size: few
DNA: TGTGCCAGCAGCCAAATCACGGGGGCCCAAGAGACCCAGTACTTC
CDR3: CASSQITGAQETQYF

D: NA
J: TRBJ1-3
V: TRBV28
size: many
DNA: TGTGCCAGCAGTTTAGTCCACCAGGGGAGCTCTGGAAACACCATATATTTT
CDR3: CASSLVHQGSSGNTIYF

D: TRBD1
J: TRBJ2-6
V: TRBV28
size: many
DNA: TGTGCCAGCAGTTTAACGGGACAGGGGTTTGGGGCCAACGTCCTGACTTTC
CDR3: CASSLTGQGFGANVLTF

D: NA
J: TRBJ2-7
V: TRBV6-2/TRBV6-3
size: many
DNA: TGTGCCAGCAGTTACAGGGACGCGTACGAGCAGTACTTC
CDR3: CASSYRDAYEQYF

D: TRBD2
J: TRBJ2-2
V: TRBV7-2
size: NA
DNA: TGTGCCAGCTTGGGGACTAGCGGCACCGGGGAGCTGTTTTTT
CDR3: CASLGTSGTGELFF

D: TRBD2
J: TRBJ2-5
V: TRBV11-2
size: many
DNA: TGTGCCAGCAGCTTAGGAACTAGCGCACAGACCCAGTACTTC
CDR3: CASSLGTSAQTQYF

D: NA
J: TRBJ2-1
V: TRBV7-8
size: many
DNA: TGTGCCAGCAGCTTAGTCGCGTATGGGGAGCAGTTCTTC
CDR3: CASSLVAYGEQFF

D: NA
J: TRBJ1-5
V: TRBV28
size: many
DNA: TGTGCCAGCAGAGGCGGGACAAGTGGGGGGCAGCCCCAGCATTTT
CDR3: CASRGGTSGGQPQHF

D: NA
J: TRBJ2-1
V: TRBV7-3
size: medium-sized
DNA: TGTGCCAGCAGCTTTGGGCAGGGAGGTGTCAATGAGCAGTTCTTC
CDR3: CASSFGQGGVNEQFF

D: TRBD1
J: TRBJ2-7
V: TRBV29-1
size: NA
DNA: TGCAGCTTCCTCGCGGGACAGGGCTTCGAGCAGTACTTC
CDR3: CSFLAGQGFEQYF

D: NA
J: TRBJ1-5
V: TRBV28
size: many
DNA: TGTGCCAGCAGTTCCCCAAGGACAGTCAATCAGCCCCAGCATTTT
CDR3: CASSSPRTVNQPQHF

D: TRBD2
J: TRBJ2-7
V: TRBV12-3/TRBV12-4
size: NA
DNA: TGTGCCAGCAGCGCCCGAACTAGCGGGGGGGCCTCGAACGAGCAGTACTTC
CDR3: CASSARTSGGASNEQYF